The 23 T cell receptor beta chains below come from one sample, sequenced in a study of blood T cell repertoires in COVID-19. Sequencing used immunoSEQ multiplex PCR; TCRdb keeps in-frame clones, though not all of them. This repertoire shows approximately 440,000 clones, 90% found once; its top ten account for 0.6%. The sequencing sample was made of PBMCs or T cells enriched from blood (not recorded which). The receptors originated from a man aged 18 to 29 who had recovered from COVID-19.

This sequence joins TRBV10-2 and TRBJ2-7; 9 bases are a match to TRBD1. The V gene's germline CDR1 is WSHSY and CDR2 SAAADI. CDR3 length equals 12 residues. Trimming removed 10 bases from V and 4 bases from J; junction bases left unmatched: 5. CDR3 DNA: TGCGCCACCGGGACAGGGAAGTACGAGCAGTACTTC. Protein: CATGTGKYEQYF.

The chain carries TRBV27 and TRBJ1-2; 8 positions agree with TRBD1. This CDR3 contains 13 residues. Trimming took 3 bases from V and 4 from J; bases not matched to a gene: 1. Germline-derived CDR1 and CDR2 are MNHEY and SMNVEV (reference sequence). The CDR3 DNA reads as TGTGCCAGCAGTTTCACAGGGGGCTATGGCTACACCTTC. Encoded protein: CASSFTGGYGYTF.

The chain uses TRBV12-5 and TRBJ1-1, with 10 bases that match TRBD1. V lost 6 bases, J lost 4 bases, and 20 bases stayed unmatched. CDR3 length equals 19 residues. Germline-derived CDR1 and CDR2 are LGHNT and FRNRAP. CDR3 coding DNA: TGTGCTAGTGGCCCCATACCCAAGGACAGGGGGGACTTCGGCACTGAAGCTTTCTTT. It encodes CASGPIPKDRGDFGTEAFF.

The chain couples TRBV2 to TRBJ2-1; D is undetermined. The CDR3 is 13 amino acids. The germline gives CDR1 SNHLY, CDR2 FYNNEI. Trimming cost V 3 bases and J 10 bases, with 13 bases left between them. CDR3 sequence (DNA): TGTGCCAGCAGTGACGCAACTACCGGGGAGCAGTTCTTC. Translating it yields CASSDATTGEQFF.

A remark on this clone: The sample carries other DNA sequences with the same CDR3. The V and J genes are TRBV30 and TRBJ1-1; 11 bases map to TRBD1. The CDR3 totals 15 residues. The trim removed 0 bases at V and 5 bases at J, leaving 5 bases unmatched. Germline assignment: CDR1 GTSNPN and CDR2 SVGIG (reference sequence). This CDR3 reads CAWSVGTGGNTEAFF. The CDR3 bases are TGTGCCTGGAGTGTCGGGACAGGGGGAAATACTGAAGCTTTCTTT. The complete variable domain, with remaining parts taken from reference TRBV30 and TRBJ1-1, reads SQTIHQWPATLVQPVGSPLSLECTVEGTSNPNLYWYRQAAGRGLQLLFYSVGIGQISSEVPQNLSASRPQDRQFILSSKKLLLSDSGFYLCAWSVGTGGNTEAFFGQGTRLTVV.

The chain is built from TRBV5-1 and TRBJ2-5, with 8 bases aligning to TRBD2. V trimming: 4 bases; J trimming: 1 base; junction bases outside the gene matches: 3. There are 14 residues in the CDR3. The germline gives CDR1 SGHRS, CDR2 YFSETQ. CDR3 in DNA: TGCGCCAGCAGCAGAACTAGCGGCCAAGAGACCCAGTACTTC. It translates to CASSRTSGQETQYF.

The gene calls are TRBV11-2 and TRBJ1-1; 11 bases map to TRBD1. Trimming at V came to 7 bases and at J to 2 bases, leaving 15 bases not matched to a gene. This CDR3 region has 18 residues. CDR1 SGHAT and CDR2 FQNNGV come from the germline V gene. In nucleotides, the CDR3 is TGTGCCAGCACCGACGGGGTTCGGGGACAGGGGGGAAACACTGAAGCTTTCTTT. Amino acid sequence: CASTDGVRGQGGNTEAFF.

V usage is TRBV5-6 and J usage is TRBJ1-5; D unclear. V lost 0 bases to trimming and J lost 3 bases, with 7 bases between them. This CDR3 is 14 amino acids long. Per germline, CDR1 SGHDT and CDR2 YYEEEE. CDR3 residues: CASSLGHFNQPQHF. The CDR3 region has the DNA TGTGCCAGCAGCTTGGGACACTTCAATCAGCCCCAGCATTTT.

V gene TRBV6-5 combines with J gene TRBJ1-2, with TRBD1 as a possible D gene (6 bases). The CDR3 covers 14 residues. Trimming removed 6 bases from V and 1 base from J, with 12 bases in between. Germline V lookup: CDR1 MNHEY, CDR2 SVGAGI. Here the CDR3 reads CASRETGVNYGYTF. CDR3 DNA: TGTGCCAGCAGAGAGACAGGCGTTAACTATGGCTACACCTTC.

The DNA of the CDR3 is TGTGCCAGTAGTATCGGCGCGAAGGGGGCGAGTCAGCCCCAGCATTTT. This encodes CASSIGAKGASQPQHF. V gene TRBV19 combines with J gene TRBJ1-5; 7 nucleotides match TRBD1. The germline V gene has CDR1 LNHDA and CDR2 SQIVND (reference sequence). The junction had 11 bases not matched to a gene; V was cut back by 3 bases and J by 6 bases. This CDR3 spans 16 amino acids.

The rearrangement joins TRBV6-5 to TRBJ2-2; 8 bases match TRBD2. The CDR3 totals 16 residues. V was pared by 0 bases and J by 3 bases, with 3 bases of the junction left unmatched. Per germline, CDR1 MNHEY and CDR2 SVGAGI. CDR3 nucleotide sequence: TGTGCCAGCAGTTACTCGGTCGGGAGGGACACCGGGGAGCTGTTTTTT. Translation gives CASSYSVGRDTGELFF.

The chain joins TRBV11-2 to TRBJ1-3; TRBD1 aligns across 7 bases. Germline trimming cut 4 bases from V and 7 bases from J; bases unmatched to any gene: 4. The germline CDR1 and CDR2 sequences are SGHAT and FQNNGV. The CDR3 covers 13 residues. Here the CDR3 reads CASSYIQGNTIYF. The CDR3 DNA reads as TGTGCCAGCAGCTATATACAGGGGAACACCATATATTTT.

The chain combines TRBV5-1 with TRBJ2-2; TRBD2 might be the D (6 bases). This CDR3 contains 16 residues. V lost 0 bases, J lost 1 base, and 10 bases lay in between. CDR1 is SGHRS and CDR2 is YFSETQ in the germline V gene. In DNA form, the CDR3 reads TGCGCCAGCAGCTTGGATCCAGCGGGGAACACCGGGGAGCTGTTTTTT. The encoded protein is CASSLDPAGNTGELFF. Drawing the rest from reference TRBV5-1 and TRBJ2-2, the complete variable domain is KAGVTQTPRYLIKTRGQQVTLSCSPISGHRSVSWYQQTPGQGLQFLFEYFSETQRNKGNFPGRFSGRQFSNSRSEMNVSTLELGDSALYLCASSLDPAGNTGELFFGEGSRLTVL.

About this clone: The sample has other DNA sequences that encode this CDR3 too. This chain links TRBV19 with TRBJ1-2; 9 bases match TRBD1. Germline values: CDR1 LNHDA, CDR2 SQIVND (reference sequence). J lost 2 bases, V lost 5 bases, and 3 bases had no gene match. The CDR3 is made up of 14 amino acids. In DNA, the CDR3 is TGTGCCAGTAGTCCGGACAGGGGAAACTATGGCTACACCTTC. This codes for CASSPDRGNYGYTF.

The chain uses TRBV15 and TRBJ2-6, with a possible D match to TRBD2 (5 bases). Germline V gene sequence: CDR1 LNHNV, CDR2 YYDKDF (reference sequence). The CDR3 totals 18 residues. V lost 0 bases and J lost 0, with 12 bases in between. The CDR3 DNA is TGTGCCACCAGCAGAGATCAAAGCGGTCTCTCTGGGGCCAACGTCCTGACTTTC. This encodes CATSRDQSGLSGANVLTF.

CDR3 sequence (DNA): TGTGCCAGCAGTGAACCAGGACAGGGGTTAGGCTACACCTTC. Its protein product is CASSEPGQGLGYTF. V is TRBV6-1 and J is TRBJ1-2, with 9 bases lining up with TRBD1. CDR1 MNHNS and CDR2 SASEGT come from the germline V gene. The length of the CDR3 is 14 residues. With 2 bases clipped from V and 8 bases from J, the junction kept 6 bases outside the gene matches.

The genes are TRBV11-2 and TRBJ1-2, with TRBD1 identical over 8 bases. Germline V gene sequence: CDR1 SGHAT, CDR2 FQNNGV. This CDR3 is 14 amino acids long. J was trimmed by 8 bases and V by 5 bases; bases with no gene match: 10. CDR3 in amino acids: CASSIMTGESGYTF. CDR3 DNA: TGTGCCAGCAGCATCATGACAGGGGAGTCAGGCTACACCTTC.

The sample holds one count of this clone. The chain couples TRBV5-1 to TRBJ1-1, with D maybe TRBD1 (5 bases). CDR3 length: 15 amino acids. Trimming removed 0 bases at V and 4 bases at J, with 13 bases between. Germline assignment: CDR1 SGHRS and CDR2 YFSETQ. Written as DNA, the CDR3 is TGCGCCAGCAGCTTGGTGTCGGGGGGACTCACTGAAGCTTTCTTT. Residues: CASSLVSGGLTEAFF.

With respect to this clone: A read error may account for a junction end that differs from germline. The rearrangement joins TRBV29-1 to TRBJ2-6, with D maybe TRBD1 (5 bases). Germline V gene data show CDR1 as SQVTM and CDR2 as ANQGSEA. The CDR3 sequence is 13 residues long. The CDR3 spells CGALSSGANVLTF. The CDR3 nucleotides are TGTGGGGCCCTTAGCTCTGGGGCCAACGTCCTGACTTTC.

This clone was picked up one time. The chain uses TRBV7-9 and TRBJ2-7; 7 nucleotides match TRBD2. The CDR3 is 13 residues long. V gave up 5 bases and J gave up 4 bases; unmatched junction bases: 5. Germline V gene data show CDR1 as SEHNR and CDR2 as FQNEAQ (reference sequence). DNA of the CDR3: TGTGCCAGCAGCCCTAGGACTAGTTACGAGCAGTACTTC. Translated: CASSPRTSYEQYF.

This clone was observed once. The chain is built from TRBV20-1 and TRBJ1-2, with D possibly being TRBD1 (6 bases). Trimming shortened V by 6 bases and J by 9 bases, and 11 bases separated the two germline ends. Germline lookup yields CDR1 DFQATT and CDR2 SNEGSKA (reference sequence). The CDR3 has 10 amino acids. The CDR3 spells CSAIRDSYTF. CDR3 coding DNA: TGCAGTGCCATCAGGGACAGCTACACCTTC.

The V and J genes are TRBV10-3 and TRBJ1-1; 7 bases align to TRBD1. The V segment lost 7 bases and the J segment 4 bases; nucleotides outside the gene matches: 18. Germline lookup yields CDR1 ENHRY and CDR2 SYGVKD. The CDR3 extends over 17 amino acids. The CDR3 bases are TGTGCCATCATCTTTGTAACCGGGACAGCCCAGGCCACTGAAGCTTTCTTT. Translation: CAIIFVTGTAQATEAFF.

The chain employs TRBV7-3 and TRBJ1-4; D not certain. Trimming took off 2 bases at V and 3 bases at J, with 4 bases between the two ends. The CDR3 covers 13 residues. Germline CDR1 and CDR2: SGHTA and FQGTGA. CDR3 loop: CASSLLPNEKLFF. CDR3 nucleotide sequence: TGTGCCAGCAGCTTACTTCCTAATGAAAAACTGTTTTTT.